The source of this TCR beta chain is a study of T cell responses to AZD1222 COVID-19 vaccine. Produced via immunoSEQ multiplex PCR; TCRdb's table is partial and in-frame only. The table includes roughly 100,000 clones, 80% to 90% detected once. This clone has a handful of counts. The sample here was peripheral blood, taken on day 0 of AZD1222 vaccination. The receptor was derived from an adult in good health.

CDR3 region: CAWSGQGGYTF. For the CDR3, the DNA is TGTGCCTGGAGTGGTCAGGGAGGCTACACCTTC. V and J are TRBV30 and TRBJ1-2; perhaps TRBD1 as D (5 bases). CDR3 length: 11 amino acids. Germline CDR1 is GTSNPN and CDR2 is SVGIG (reference sequence). V was shortened by 1 base and J by 8 bases, with 8 bases between the two germline ends.